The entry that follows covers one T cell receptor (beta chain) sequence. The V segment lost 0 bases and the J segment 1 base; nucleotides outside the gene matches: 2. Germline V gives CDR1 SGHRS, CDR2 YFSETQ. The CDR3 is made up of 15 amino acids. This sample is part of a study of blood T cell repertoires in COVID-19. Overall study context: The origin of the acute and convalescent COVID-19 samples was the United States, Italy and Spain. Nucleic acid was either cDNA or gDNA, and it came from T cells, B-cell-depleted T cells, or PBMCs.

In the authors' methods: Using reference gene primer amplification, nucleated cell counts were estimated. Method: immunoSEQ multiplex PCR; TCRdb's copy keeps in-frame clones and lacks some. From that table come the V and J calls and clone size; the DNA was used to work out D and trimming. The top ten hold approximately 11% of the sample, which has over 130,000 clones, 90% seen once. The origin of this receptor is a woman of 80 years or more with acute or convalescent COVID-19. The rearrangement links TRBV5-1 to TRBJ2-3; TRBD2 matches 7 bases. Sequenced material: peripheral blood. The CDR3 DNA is TGCGCCAGCAGCTTGGGCCGGGGGGGCACAGATACGCAGTATTTT. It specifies CASSLGRGGTDTQYF.